The entry that follows covers one TCR beta chain sequence. This clonotype was seen many times. Its antigen remains unidentified. Base qualities are missing; no much larger clone stands one base away. Sequencing instrument: Illumina NovaSeq 6000. Using 5'RACE with constant-segment primers, TCRalpha and TCRbeta cDNA libraries were constructed, with sample barcodes and unique molecular identifiers added in the process. Trizol reagent was used to extract RNA from every sample. Libraries were amplified in two PCR steps, with a second sample barcode and Illumina TruSeq adapters added in the second step. The libraries were sequenced on an Illumina NovaSeq using 2 x 150 bp paired-end reads. The authors' analysis ran thus. With migec v1.2.7, reads were demultiplexed and then collapsed into UMI-guided consensus sequences. Using mixcr v2.1.11, UMI consensuses were aligned to TRA and TRB V and J templates and then assembled into clonotypes. A clonotype was counted as expanded or contracted only if both edgeR and NoisET called the change significant, with noise models trained on biological replicates. For edgeR calls, a false discovery rate-adjusted p below 0.01 and a log2 fold-change threshold of 1 were applied. PCA with hierarchical clustering of max-normalized trajectories of the 1000 most abundant clonotypes was used as exploratory dynamics analysis. Each responding clone was given a CD4 or CD8 phenotype based on the CD4+ and CD8+ repertoires, which had been sequenced separately. The public reads were reanalyzed by TCRdb: fastp trimming at Q25, MiXCR alignment, in-frame beta chains only. All rows with the same CDR3 protein become a single entry with the most common DNA and genes. For this entry, the V and J calls and clone size follow TCRdb and not the study's own pipeline. Counted in this sample were under 450,000 distinct CDR3 sequences; about a quarter of them appeared once. Around 13% of the sample goes to the ten largest clones.

This specimen belongs to a study of T-cell memory formation after mild COVID-19 (dated by TCRdb to about 2021). About the study as a whole: TCR sequence clusters from the two donors were found to be largely donor specific. Two young, previously healthy adult volunteers made up the cohort, one male and one female. T-cell clones expanding and contracting after mild COVID-19 in two donors were tracked by longitudinal TCRalpha and TCRbeta repertoire sequencing. The full study reports these points: Some responding clones were found in pre-infection memory, which suggests that pre-existing cross-reactive memory T cells took part in the SARS-CoV-2 response. Contracting CD4+ clones appeared mostly in the CM and EM memory subsets, whereas CD8+ clones were enriched in EMRA. SARS-CoV-2 specificity was not confirmed for the second-wave clones peaking on day 37. From day 15 to 85, contracting clones showed balanced CD4/CD8 phenotypes, whereas a second wave of clones that expanded from day 15 to 37 leaned towards CD4+. Only two mild cases were covered in the study, and larger cohorts including severe cases with pre-infection samples were considered necessary.

Including cysteine and phenylalanine, the CDR3 has 17 amino acids. Just the 51-base CDR3 DNA is kept, in frame starting at base 1. CDR1 LGHNA and CDR2 YNFKEQ were looked up in the germline V gene. V loses 5 bases at its end and J loses 3 bases; junction bases beyond the gene matches: 13. PBMCs were isolated by Ficoll-Paque density gradient centrifugation. The chain couples TRBV4-2 to TRBJ2-3, and TRBD1 matches 8 of the central bases. The sample taken for sequencing was PBMCs or a T cell subset sorted from them (not recorded which). This TCR was sampled from an adult woman who had mild COVID-19 (a few samples of this study predate the infection). The sample titles of this study are shuffled in the database, so cell type and time point are left out; the donor was told from shared clones. Here the CDR3 is given as CASSSQPIGQGTDTQYF. Read as DNA, the sequence is TGTGCCAGCAGCTCCCAACCTATAGGACAGGGTACAGATACGCAGTATTTT.